These 8 T cell receptor beta chains originate from one sample sequenced in a study of T cell responses to AZD1222 COVID-19 vaccine. Using immunoSEQ multiplex PCR, the repertoire was profiled, and TCRdb retains in-frame clones only, with some absent. The table has around 33,000 clones, roughly 90% seen once; the top ten hold 45%. Sequenced material: peripheral blood, taken on day 0 of AZD1222 vaccination. The receptors originated from an adult in good health.

V usage is TRBV2 and J usage is TRBJ1-2; 9 nucleotides match TRBD1. Trimming took 7 bases from V and 6 from J; bases not matched to a gene: 9. Germline V CDR1 and CDR2: SNHLY, FYNNEI. This CDR3 is built from 14 residues. The CDR3 DNA sequence: TGTGCCAGCATGGGGAGGGGGACAGGGCATGGCTACACCTTC. It yields the protein CASMGRGTGHGYTF. Complete variable domain (other parts from reference TRBV2 and TRBJ1-2): EPEVTQTPSHQVTQMGQEVILRCVPISNHLYFYWYRQILGQKVEFLVSFYNNEISEKSEIFDDQFSVERPDGSNFTLKIRSTKLEDSAMYFCASMGRGTGHGYTFGSGTRLTVV.

This clone appeared once. This chain links TRBV30 with TRBJ2-7; no definite D call. From germline, CDR1 is GTSNPN and CDR2 SVGIG (reference sequence). CDR3 length: 11 amino acids. The ends were cut back, 1 base at V and 3 bases at J, with 4 bases in the middle. The chain's CDR3 is CAWSAIYEQYF. The DNA of the CDR3 is TGTGCCTGGAGTGCGATCTACGAGCAGTACTTC.

This sequence joins TRBV27 and TRBJ1-5, with no clear D. This CDR3 has 13 residues. Trimming pared 5 bases from V and 4 bases from J, leaving 9 bases between. Germline values: CDR1 MNHEY, CDR2 SMNVEV (reference sequence). CDR3 nucleotide sequence: TGTGCCAGCAGTCTAACGCGGAATCAGCCCCAGCATTTT. It translates to CASSLTRNQPQHF.

The rearrangement joins TRBV18 to TRBJ1-5; D is ambiguous. The length of the CDR3 is 16 residues. Trimming shortened V by 5 bases and J by 2 bases, and 16 bases separated the two germline ends. The germline CDR1 and CDR2 sequences are KGHSH and LQKENI. The CDR3 here is CASSALGVPGNQPQHF. CDR3 nucleotides: TGTGCCAGCTCAGCTCTCGGGGTCCCCGGCAATCAGCCCCAGCATTTT.

The chain is built from TRBV7-2 and TRBJ2-7; D not resolved. The CDR3 has 16 amino acids. V was trimmed by 1 base and J by 0 bases, leaving 13 bases between them. Germline V gives CDR1 SGHTA, CDR2 FQGNSA. The CDR3 DNA follows: TGTGCCAGCAGCTTAGAAAGGGTTACCGCCTCCTACGAGCAGTACTTC. It translates to CASSLERVTASYEQYF.

A single count supports this clone. The chain combines TRBV6-5 with TRBJ1-5; D is unresolved. The V gene lost 7 bases and the J gene lost 1 base, with 14 bases spanning the gap. CDR3 length equals 15 residues. Germline-derived CDR1 and CDR2 are MNHEY and SVGAGI. CDR3 sequence reads: CASTAREESNQPQHF. The CDR3 DNA sequence: TGTGCCAGCACCGCGAGGGAGGAAAGCAATCAGCCCCAGCATTTT.

The chain recombines TRBV6-1 with TRBJ1-5; a possible D gene is TRBD1 (5 bases). V shed 0 bases and J shed 7 bases, with 19 bases lying between them. The CDR3 totals 17 residues. In germline, CDR1 is MNHNS, CDR2 SASEGT. The CDR3 nucleotides read TGTGCCAGCAGTGAAGCCACACACGCGATGGGGGAACAGCCCCAGCATTTT. Translating gives CASSEATHAMGEQPQHF.

The genes are TRBV29-1 and TRBJ2-1; 10 bases match TRBD1. Germline assignment: CDR1 SQVTM and CDR2 ANQGSEA. The length of the CDR3 is 14 residues. V dropped 5 bases and J dropped 9; count of bases not matched to a gene: 10. CDR3 amino acids: CSVIGQGGKGEQFF. The CDR3 DNA reads as TGCAGCGTTATAGGACAGGGGGGAAAGGGTGAGCAGTTCTTC.